This T cell receptor beta chain derives from a study of follicular helper T cells after annual influenza vaccination. Study background: Across the 2013-2014, 2014-2015 and 2015-2016 vaccination seasons, some subjects were resampled.

Notes on this clone: Its antigen is not known.

The time point here: 2015-2016 season, pre-vaccination. Between about 40 and 110 mL of blood was drawn per time point. Germline V gene sequence: CDR1 SGHTA, CDR2 FQGNSA. V was pared by 3 bases and J by 7 bases, with 16 bases between. The length of the CDR3 is 14 residues. Study results and caveats: Day 7 ICOS+CD38+ clones were most often found later in ICOS-CD38- cTfh cells. ICOS+CD38+ cTfh clonality tracked population frequency, and its change tracked circulating plasmablast change.

Here immunoSEQ multiplex PCR was the method, and the copy in TCRdb shows in-frame clones only, minus some. The repertoire holds about 14,000 clones, with about four fifths as singletons. V and J are TRBV7-2 and TRBJ2-7; D might be TRBD2 (5 bases). The sample in question was CXCR5- memory CD4+ T cells sorted from blood, obtained on the day of influenza vaccination. The TCR comes from an adult who received the influenza vaccine. For the CDR3, the DNA is TGTGCCAGCAGCTTCAGCGGCGGAACGCGGGAGCAGTACTTC. This codes for CASSFSGGTREQYF.